One and the same sample provided the 16 T cell receptor beta chains below, sequenced in a study of somatic mutations in cytotoxic T cells in rheumatoid arthritis. Clones were sequenced by immunoSEQ multiplex PCR, and TCRdb holds only the in-frame ones, with some missing. The table has 20,000 to 25,000 clones, approximately 78% seen once. Sequenced material: CD8+ T cells sorted from blood. The receptors stem from an adult with rheumatoid arthritis.

This chain connects TRBV6-5 to TRBJ2-7; perhaps TRBD2 as D (5 bases). The V gene's germline CDR1 is MNHEY and CDR2 SVGAGI. The ends were cut back, 0 bases at V and 4 bases at J, with 7 bases in the middle. The CDR3 totals 13 residues. CDR3 sequence (DNA): TGTGCCAGCAGTTACTCGGAGGAATACGAGCAGTACTTC. Translated, it gives CASSYSEEYEQYF.

This rearrangement joins TRBV4-2 to TRBJ1-1; possible D gene TRBD1, 5 bases. From germline, CDR1 is LGHNA and CDR2 YNFKEQ. With 4 bases removed from V and 6 bases from J, the gap between germline ends came to 21 bases. The CDR3 is made up of 16 amino acids. CDR3 nucleotide sequence: TGTGCCAGCAGCCCCGGAATAGGGACGACGAATGCTGAAGCTTTCTTT. As protein: CASSPGIGTTNAEAFF.

The chain employs TRBV12-5 and TRBJ1-3; D possibly corresponds to TRBD1 (5 bases). This CDR3 region has 14 residues. Germline-derived CDR1 and CDR2 are LGHNT and FRNRAP. V shed 3 bases and J shed 4 bases, with 10 bases lying between them. The CDR3 region has the DNA TGTGCTAGTGGTTTCCCAGGGTTGGGAAACACCATATATTTT. This sequence encodes CASGFPGLGNTIYF.

This clone was recorded a few times. The chain joins TRBV5-6 to TRBJ2-7; no clear D. The CDR3 consists of 16 residues. V was clipped by 4 bases and J by 3 bases, with 20 bases between them. Germline V gene sequence: CDR1 SGHDT, CDR2 YYEEEE. The CDR3 loop is CASSLLETARNYEQYF. The CDR3 DNA is TGTGCCAGCAGCCTCCTAGAGACTGCCAGAAACTACGAGCAGTACTTC.

The rearrangement uses TRBV4-3 and TRBJ1-1; D perhaps matches TRBD1 (5 bases). Germline assignment: CDR1 LGHNA and CDR2 YSLEER. The CDR3 totals 18 residues. Trimming removed 0 bases at V and 0 bases at J, with 17 bases between. CDR3 sequence (DNA): TGCGCCAGCAGCCAAGAACCCGGGGCGCGGGGAATGAACACTGAAGCTTTCTTT. Its protein is CASSQEPGARGMNTEAFF.

The chain couples TRBV27 to TRBJ1-1, with 8 positions matching TRBD1. The V gene end was trimmed by 10 bases and the J gene end by 8 bases; junction bases not matched to a gene: 12. CDR3 length equals 13 residues. Germline values: CDR1 MNHEY, CDR2 SMNVEV (reference sequence). The CDR3 DNA follows: TGTGCCACCGTCCAGGCAGGGGGCCTAGAAGCTTTCTTT. Its translation: CATVQAGGLEAFF.

The chain links TRBV7-8 to TRBJ2-1, with a possible D match to TRBD1 (5 bases). The CDR3 is 15 amino acids. V shed 1 base and J shed 3 bases, with 10 bases lying between them. Germline CDR1 is SGHVS and CDR2 is FQNEAQ. This chain's CDR3 is CASSLVPGHYNEQFF. CDR3 in DNA: TGTGCCAGCAGCTTAGTTCCAGGGCACTACAATGAGCAGTTCTTC.

The chain recombines TRBV5-1 with TRBJ2-5; either TRBD1 or TRBD2 may fit D (5 bases each). CDR1 and CDR2 from the germline V gene are SGHRS and YFSETQ. The V end lost 4 bases, the J end lost 0 bases, and 13 bases lay between the germline ends. The CDR3 consists of 15 residues. For the CDR3, the DNA is TGCGCCAGCAGCAAATGGGTGGGGGACCAAGAGACCCAGTACTTC. Translation: CASSKWVGDQETQYF.

This clone was observed a few times. J is TRBJ1-2 and V is TRBV4-2; tentatively, D is TRBD1 (5 bases). Trimming removed 0 bases from V and 4 bases from J, with 6 bases in between. This CDR3 contains 13 residues. CDR1 and CDR2 (germline): LGHNA, YNFKEQ. The CDR3 DNA sequence: TGTGCCAGCAGCCAAGAGGGGGGCTATGGCTACACCTTC. It encodes CASSQEGGYGYTF.

The chain has TRBV6-5 and TRBJ2-5, with D perhaps TRBD1 (5 bases). Trimming left V 3 bases short and J 2 bases short, with 13 bases between. The CDR3 length is 15 residues. Germline CDR1 is MNHEY and CDR2 is SVGAGI. CDR3 protein: CASSYQGNRQETQYF. CDR3 nucleotide sequence: TGTGCCAGCAGTTATCAGGGCAACAGACAAGAGACCCAGTACTTC.

The DNA of the CDR3 is TGTGCCAGTAGTATTACCGGGCACGGGGGCGGCTACACCTTC. Translated, it gives CASSITGHGGGYTF. The chain employs TRBV19 and TRBJ1-2, with D perhaps TRBD1 (6 bases). The CDR3 covers 14 residues. V lost 3 bases and J 8 bases, leaving 16 bases between the germline ends. In germline, CDR1 is LNHDA, CDR2 SQIVND (reference sequence).

This rearrangement joins TRBV19 to TRBJ1-5, with no clear D. The germline CDR1 and CDR2 sequences are LNHDA and SQIVND (reference sequence). V gave up 4 bases and J gave up 4 bases, with 8 bases separating them. The length of the CDR3 is 13 residues. In DNA, the CDR3 is TGTGCCAGTAGTAGTGGCCCAAATCAGCCCCAGCATTTT. Protein product: CASSSGPNQPQHF. The full variable domain, its missing parts supplied by reference TRBV19 and TRBJ1-5, is DGGITQSPKYLFRKEGQNVTLSCEQNLNHDAMYWYRQDPGQGLRLIYYSQIVNDFQKGDIAEGYSVSREKKESFPLTVTSAQKNPTAFYLCASSSGPNQPQHFGDGTRLSIL.

The CDR3 here is CASSVVGGAEFSGNTIYF. Written as DNA, the CDR3 is TGTGCCAGCAGCGTAGTGGGGGGGGCAGAGTTCTCTGGAAACACCATATATTTT. The V and J genes are TRBV9 and TRBJ1-3; D is possibly TRBD1 (6 bases). V dropped 0 bases and J dropped 0 bases, with 16 bases sitting between them. The CDR3 runs to 18 residues. CDR1 and CDR2 from the germline V gene are SGDLS and YYNGEE.

The CDR3 sequence: CTSSQDRWQVSSYEQYF. CDR3 coding DNA: TGCACCAGCAGCCAAGATCGGTGGCAGGTGAGCTCCTACGAGCAGTACTTC. V usage is TRBV1 and J usage is TRBJ2-7; the DNA was not used to check the table's D call, TRBD1. TRBV1 represents a pseudogene. This CDR3 contains 17 residues.

This clone was observed a single time. The chain carries TRBV6-6 and TRBJ2-6; D unclear. The V gene lost 2 bases and the J gene lost 4 bases, with 3 bases spanning the gap. This CDR3 is built from 13 residues. Looked up from germline, CDR1 is MNHNY and CDR2 is SVGAGI (reference sequence). The CDR3 here is CASSYRGANVLTF. DNA for the CDR3: TGTGCCAGCAGTTACCGGGGGGCCAACGTCCTGACTTTC.

DNA of the CDR3: TGTGCCACCAGCAGAGTTGAATTCAGCTCCTACAATGAGCAGTTCTTC. Amino acids: CATSRVEFSSYNEQFF. This rearrangement joins TRBV15 to TRBJ2-1; D not resolved. Trimming pared 1 base from V and 0 bases from J, leaving 10 bases between. The V gene's germline CDR1 is LNHNV and CDR2 YYDKDF (reference sequence). The CDR3 spans 16 residues. Full variable domain (rest looked up from reference TRBV15 and TRBJ2-1): DAMVIQNPRYQVTQFGKPVTLSCSQTLNHNVMYWYQQKSSQAPKLLFHYYDKDFNNEADTPDNFQSRRPNTSFCFLDIRSPGLGDTAMYLCATSRVEFSSYNEQFFGPGTRLTVL.